The 29 T cell receptor beta chains reported below all come from one sample, sequenced in a study of neoadjuvant anti-PD-1 for oral cavity cancer. Libraries were prepared by immunoSEQ multiplex PCR; TCRdb keeps only in-frame clonotypes and omits some of them. This table has around 6,500 clones, around 82% appearing once. The sequencing here drew on PBMCs, taken before nivolumab (anti-PD-1) treatment. Receptors were obtained from a person aged 40 to 85 with oral cavity squamous cell carcinoma.

The CDR3 sequence: CASSNPGTRFQETQYF. The DNA of the CDR3 is TGTGCCAGCAGTAACCCCGGGACTCGGTTTCAAGAGACCCAGTACTTC. V is TRBV28 and J is TRBJ2-5; maybe TRBD2 (6 bases). The CDR3 is 16 amino acids. The germline CDR1 and CDR2 sequences are MDHEN and SYDVKM. Trimming removed 5 bases from V and 2 bases from J, with 18 bases in between.

This rearrangement joins TRBV7-2 to TRBJ1-6, with 8 bases lining up with TRBD1. The length of the CDR3 is 17 residues. With 2 bases clipped from V and 0 bases from J, the junction kept 3 bases outside the gene matches. Per germline, CDR1 SGHTA and CDR2 FQGNSA. CDR3 amino acids: CASSLTGGGSYNSPLHF. The CDR3 bases are TGTGCCAGCAGCTTAACAGGGGGGGGCTCCTATAATTCACCCCTCCACTTT.

The gene calls are TRBV11-2 and TRBJ1-2; a possible D gene is TRBD1 (6 bases). This CDR3 contains 12 residues. Germline CDR1 reads SGHAT; CDR2 reads FQNNGV. V lost 3 bases and J lost 8, with 10 bases in between. The CDR3 DNA reads as TGTGCCAGCAGCTTGGAACAGGGCGGCTACACCTTC. It is translated as CASSLEQGGYTF.

The chain joins TRBV6-5 to TRBJ1-1; 8 bases match TRBD1. The CDR3 length is 15 residues. From germline, CDR1 is MNHEY and CDR2 SVGAGI. V shed 2 bases and J 2 bases; nucleotides not matched to a gene: 4. The DNA for the CDR3 is TGTGCCAGCAGTTACAGGACAGGGCCAAACACTGAAGCTTTCTTT. Encoded protein: CASSYRTGPNTEAFF.

Here the CDR3 DNA reads TGTGCCAGTAGTATGAGGACGGGAACCGGGGAGCTGTTTTTT. Residues: CASSMRTGTGELFF. The chain recombines TRBV19 with TRBJ2-2; D perhaps matches TRBD2 (5 bases). The CDR3 consists of 14 residues. Per the germline V gene, CDR1 is LNHDA and CDR2 is SQIVND (reference sequence). V shed 3 bases and J shed 5 bases, with 10 bases lying between them.

The chain is built from TRBV4-3 and TRBJ2-3, with 9 bases that match TRBD2. The trim removed 4 bases at V and 2 bases at J, leaving 10 bases unmatched. The CDR3 has 17 amino acids. CDR1 is LGHNA and CDR2 is YSLEER in the germline V gene. The CDR3 reads CASSRQPSGATTDTQYF. CDR3 in DNA: TGCGCCAGCAGCCGCCAACCTAGCGGGGCAACCACAGATACGCAGTATTTT.

The rearrangement links TRBV19 to TRBJ2-4; D is uncertain. This CDR3 contains 15 residues. The germline CDR1 and CDR2 sequences are LNHDA and SQIVND (reference sequence). Trimming shortened V by 7 bases and J by 0 bases, and 13 bases separated the two germline ends. The chain's CDR3 is CASITFLLAKNIQYF. CDR3 DNA: TGTGCCAGTATTACGTTTCTACTAGCCAAAAACATTCAGTACTTC.

This chain joins TRBV10-1 and TRBJ1-2; a possible D gene is TRBD1 (5 bases). The CDR3 sequence is 14 residues long. Looked up from germline, CDR1 is WNHNN and CDR2 is SYGVQD (reference sequence). Trimming shortened V by 0 bases and J by 9 bases, and 14 bases separated the two germline ends. This chain's CDR3 is CASSESTVSSSYTF. The CDR3 nucleotides are TGCGCCAGCAGTGAGTCGACAGTCTCCAGTAGCTACACCTTC.

This chain links TRBV19 with TRBJ2-7, with a weak D call TRBD1 (6 bases). CDR1 and CDR2 from the germline V gene are LNHDA and SQIVND (reference sequence). The V end lost 4 bases, the J end lost 7 bases, and 11 bases lay between the germline ends. The CDR3 contains 12 residues. The CDR3 DNA reads as TGTGCCAGTAGTACGCGGACAGCAGAGCAGTACTTC. Residues: CASSTRTAEQYF.

This rearrangement joins TRBV7-2 to TRBJ2-1, with D possibly matching TRBD1 (6 bases). Trimming removed 8 bases from V and 6 bases from J, with 20 bases in between. The germline CDR1 and CDR2 sequences are SGHTA and FQGNSA. The CDR3 is 15 residues long. The CDR3 sequence is CASGTSQGHLNEQFF. CDR3 DNA sequence: TGTGCCAGCGGAACATCACAGGGACACCTCAATGAGCAGTTCTTC.

This clone was observed a handful of times. This chain joins TRBV7-9 and TRBJ2-1; 15 bases agree with TRBD2. J was trimmed by 0 bases and V by 4 bases; bases with no gene match: 4. Germline loops: CDR1 SEHNR, CDR2 FQNEAQ (reference sequence). This CDR3 has 18 amino acids. The CDR3 reads CASSWGLAGGHSYNEQFF. CDR3 bases: TGTGCCAGCAGCTGGGGACTAGCGGGGGGCCACTCCTACAATGAGCAGTTCTTC.

This chain links TRBV18 with TRBJ1-1; D unresolved. The V and J ends lost 2 bases and 1 base respectively, with 11 bases between them. Germline CDR1 reads KGHSH; CDR2 reads LQKENI. The length of the CDR3 is 15 residues. Here the CDR3 reads CASSPGPGWNTEAFF. DNA for the CDR3: TGTGCCAGCTCACCAGGGCCGGGGTGGAACACTGAAGCTTTCTTT.

The V and J genes are TRBV11-2 and TRBJ2-7; 10 bases are a match to TRBD2. In germline, CDR1 is SGHAT, CDR2 FQNNGV. CDR3 length: 18 residues. V lost 2 bases, J lost 3 bases, and 13 bases stayed unmatched. The CDR3: CASSLFSAGGLVVYEQYF. CDR3 bases: TGTGCCAGCAGCTTATTCTCAGCGGGGGGGCTTGTAGTCTACGAGCAGTACTTC. The full variable domain, completed using reference TRBV11-2 and TRBJ2-7, is EAGVAQSPRYKIIEKRQSVAFWCNPISGHATLYWYQQILGQGPKLLIQFQNNGVVDDSQLPKDRFSAERLKGVDSTLKIQPAKLEDSAVYLCASSLFSAGGLVVYEQYFGPGTRLTVT.

This chain connects TRBV7-2 to TRBJ2-5; 7 nucleotides agree with TRBD2. After removal of 0 bases from V and 0 bases from J, the junction contained 1 base not matched to a gene. Germline loops: CDR1 SGHTA, CDR2 FQGNSA. The CDR3 spans 15 residues. The CDR3 loop reads CASSLARGYQETQYF. CDR3 bases: TGTGCCAGCAGCTTAGCGCGGGGGTACCAAGAGACCCAGTACTTC.

The chain is built from TRBV30 and TRBJ1-1, with D tentatively TRBD1 (6 bases). Trimming cost V 2 bases and J 5 bases, with 15 bases left between them. The CDR3 has 14 amino acids. Germline loops: CDR1 GTSNPN, CDR2 SVGIG (reference sequence). The CDR3 loop reads CAWSSTDRGTEAFF. Written as DNA, the CDR3 is TGTGCCTGGAGTTCAACGGACAGAGGGACTGAAGCTTTCTTT.

This clone was picked up a small number of times. The chain has TRBV11-2 and TRBJ2-2; tentative D call: TRBD2 (7 bases). Germline V gives CDR1 SGHAT, CDR2 FQNNGV. The CDR3 totals 15 residues. Trimming shortened V by 0 bases and J by 5 bases, and 10 bases separated the two germline ends. CDR3 protein: CASSLERGGTGELFF. As DNA, the CDR3 is TGTGCCAGCAGCTTAGAGAGGGGGGGAACCGGGGAGCTGTTTTTT.

This clone was seen more than once but under ten times. The chain joins TRBV30 to TRBJ1-1; perhaps TRBD1 as D (5 bases). The ends were cut back, 3 bases at V and 8 bases at J, with 10 bases in the middle. This CDR3 has 11 residues. CDR1 is GTSNPN, CDR2 SVGIG, per germline (reference sequence). The CDR3 bases are TGTGCCTGGAGGGGGGTTGAAGAAGCTTTCTTT. As protein: CAWRGVEEAFF.

The count of this clone is one. The V call is TRBV20-1, the J call TRBJ2-6, with D uncertain. The CDR3 length is 11 residues. Between the trimmed V and J ends, which lost 4 bases and 2 bases, there was a span of 0 bases. CDR1 DFQATT and CDR2 SNEGSKA come from the germline V gene (reference sequence). The CDR3 coding sequence is TGCAGTGCTACTGGGGCCAACGTCCTGACTTTC. Translated: CSATGANVLTF.

This clone showed up just a few times. The V and J genes are TRBV5-1 and TRBJ1-1; TRBD1 aligns across 8 bases. Germline assignment: CDR1 SGHRS and CDR2 YFSETQ. This CDR3 region has 15 residues. V trimming: 4 bases; J trimming: 0 bases; junction bases outside the gene matches: 5. The CDR3: CASSPRTGMNTEAFF. CDR3 bases: TGCGCCAGCAGCCCGAGGACAGGGATGAACACTGAAGCTTTCTTT.

V and J are TRBV19 and TRBJ2-3, with TRBD1 identical over 7 bases. The CDR3 loop spans 15 amino acids. Unmatched junction bases numbered 10, after V lost 6 bases and J lost 4 bases. The germline V gene has CDR1 LNHDA and CDR2 SQIVND (reference sequence). This CDR3 reads CASRSHAGGADTQYF. DNA of the CDR3: TGTGCCAGTAGATCCCATGCAGGGGGAGCAGATACGCAGTATTTT.

This sequence joins TRBV5-1 and TRBJ2-7; D possibly matches TRBD1 or TRBD2 (5 bases each). CDR1 SGHRS and CDR2 YFSETQ come from the germline V gene. The V end lost 4 bases, the J end lost 2 bases, and 19 bases lay between the germline ends. The CDR3 totals 16 residues. The CDR3 here is CASSRGWRTGAYEQYF. The CDR3 DNA reads as TGCGCCAGCAGCAGGGGATGGAGGACTGGAGCCTACGAGCAGTACTTC.

V and J are TRBV6-1 and TRBJ1-1; TRBD1 might be the D (5 bases). Per germline, CDR1 MNHNS and CDR2 SASEGT. This CDR3 has 16 residues. Trimming shortened V by 0 bases and J by 3 bases, and 14 bases separated the two germline ends. CDR3 protein: CASSEALGQPYTEAFF. In DNA, the CDR3 is TGTGCCAGCAGTGAAGCGCTTGGACAACCTTACACTGAAGCTTTCTTT.

The gene calls are TRBV11-3 and TRBJ2-3; 9 bases agree with TRBD1. CDR3 size: 16 residues. Germline trimming cut 4 bases from V and 1 base from J; bases unmatched to any gene: 6. CDR1 is SGHNT, CDR2 YENEEA, per germline. CDR3 sequence (DNA): TGTGCCAGCAGCTGGACAGGGGTAGGGGGCACAGATACGCAGTATTTT. It is translated as CASSWTGVGGTDTQYF.

The rearrangement uses TRBV11-2 and TRBJ1-1; D is possibly TRBD1 (5 bases). The CDR3 runs 14 residues. The germline CDR1 and CDR2 sequences are SGHAT and FQNNGV. The V end was cut by 0 bases, the J end by 4 bases, with 9 bases between. The CDR3 here is CASSLESQGTEAFF. DNA of the CDR3: TGTGCCAGCAGCTTAGAAAGCCAGGGCACTGAAGCTTTCTTT. The full variable domain, in which reference TRBV11-2 and TRBJ1-1 provide the parts outside the CDR3, is EAGVAQSPRYKIIEKRQSVAFWCNPISGHATLYWYQQILGQGPKLLIQFQNNGVVDDSQLPKDRFSAERLKGVDSTLKIQPAKLEDSAVYLCASSLESQGTEAFFGQGTRLTVV.

This clone has just one count. V gene TRBV2 combines with J gene TRBJ2-7; possibly TRBD1 or TRBD2 for D (5 bases each). The CDR3 length is 14 residues. Trimming cost V 7 bases and J 0 bases, with 13 bases left between them. Per germline, CDR1 SNHLY and CDR2 FYNNEI. In DNA form, the CDR3 reads TGTGCCAGCACCCCCTTGGGGGACTCCTACGAGCAGTACTTC. Translation gives CASTPLGDSYEQYF.

The gene calls are TRBV7-6 and TRBJ2-7; D perhaps matches TRBD2 (5 bases). The CDR3 length is 15 residues. The germline V gene encodes CDR1 SGHVS and CDR2 FNYEAQ. Trimming left V 5 bases short and J 5 bases short, with 19 bases between. This CDR3 is CASSDSSEGRHEQYF. The CDR3 DNA reads TGTGCCAGCAGCGATTCGTCAGAGGGCCGACACGAGCAGTACTTC.

The V call is TRBV2, the J call TRBJ2-7, with TRBD2 identical over 7 bases. The V gene's germline CDR1 is SNHLY and CDR2 FYNNEI. V shed 8 bases, J shed 5 bases, and the junction held 12 bases outside the gene matches. The CDR3 loop spans 14 amino acids. Written as DNA, the CDR3 is TGTGCCAGCGAGCGGGGCCCCCTTACGGACGAGCAGTACTTC. It encodes CASERGPLTDEQYF.

The rearrangement joins TRBV6-5 to TRBJ2-2; D not resolved. Germline V lookup: CDR1 MNHEY, CDR2 SVGAGI. V dropped 2 bases and J dropped 7 bases, with 2 bases sitting between them. The CDR3 is 11 amino acids. As DNA, the CDR3 is TGTGCCAGCAGTTACATCGGGGAGCTGTTTTTT. Its translation: CASSYIGELFF.

The CDR3 sequence: CSVGGGSEAFF. CDR3 DNA sequence: TGCAGCGTTGGAGGGGGCTCTGAAGCTTTCTTT. The rearrangement uses TRBV29-1 and TRBJ1-1; TRBD1 matches 7 bases. Germline trimming cut 4 bases from V and 6 bases from J; bases unmatched to any gene: 2. The V gene's germline CDR1 is SQVTM and CDR2 ANQGSEA. The CDR3 extends over 11 amino acids.